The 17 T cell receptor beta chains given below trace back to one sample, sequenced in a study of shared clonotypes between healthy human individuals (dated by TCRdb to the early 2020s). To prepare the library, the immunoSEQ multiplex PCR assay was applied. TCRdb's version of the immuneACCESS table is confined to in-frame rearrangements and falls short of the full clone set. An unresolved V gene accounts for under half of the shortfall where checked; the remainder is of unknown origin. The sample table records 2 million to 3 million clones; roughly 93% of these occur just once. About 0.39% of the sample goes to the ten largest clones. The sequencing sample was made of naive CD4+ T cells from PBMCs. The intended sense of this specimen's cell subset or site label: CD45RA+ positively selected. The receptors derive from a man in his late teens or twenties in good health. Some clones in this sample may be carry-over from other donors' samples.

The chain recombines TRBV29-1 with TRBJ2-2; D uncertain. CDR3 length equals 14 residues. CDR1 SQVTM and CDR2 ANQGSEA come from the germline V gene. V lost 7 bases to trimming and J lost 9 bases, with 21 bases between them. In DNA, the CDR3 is TGCAGCGCCGGAGCGTTGATCGGTGGGCGGGAGCTGTTTTTT. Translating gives CSAGALIGGRELFF.

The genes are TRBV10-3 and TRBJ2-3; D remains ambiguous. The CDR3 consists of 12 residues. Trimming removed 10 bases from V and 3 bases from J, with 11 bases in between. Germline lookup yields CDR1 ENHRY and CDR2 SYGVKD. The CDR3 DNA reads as TGTGCCACCGGAGTTGGGACAGATACGCAGTATTTT. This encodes CATGVGTDTQYF.

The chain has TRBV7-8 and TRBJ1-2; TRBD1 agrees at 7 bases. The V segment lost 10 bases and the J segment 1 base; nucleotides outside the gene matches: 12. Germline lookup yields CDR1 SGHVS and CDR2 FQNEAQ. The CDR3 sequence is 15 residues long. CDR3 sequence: CAMNRGAVLNYGYTF. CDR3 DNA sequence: TGTGCCATGAACAGGGGCGCAGTCCTTAACTATGGCTACACCTTC.

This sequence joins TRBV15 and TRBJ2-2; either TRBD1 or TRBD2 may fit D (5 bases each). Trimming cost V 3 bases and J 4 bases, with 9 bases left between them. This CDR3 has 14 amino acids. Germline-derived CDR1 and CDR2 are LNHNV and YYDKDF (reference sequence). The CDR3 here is CATSSGTVTGELFF. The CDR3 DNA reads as TGTGCCACCAGCAGCGGGACCGTCACCGGGGAGCTGTTTTTT.

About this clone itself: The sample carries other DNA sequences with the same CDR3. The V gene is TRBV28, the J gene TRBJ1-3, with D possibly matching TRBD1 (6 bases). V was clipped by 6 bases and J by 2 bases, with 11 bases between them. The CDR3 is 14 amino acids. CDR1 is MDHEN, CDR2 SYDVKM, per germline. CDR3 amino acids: CASRRTGTGNTIYF. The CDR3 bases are TGTGCCAGCAGACGTACAGGGACTGGAAACACCATATATTTT. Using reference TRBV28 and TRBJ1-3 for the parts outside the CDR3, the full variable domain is DVKVTQSSRYLVKRTGEKVFLECVQDMDHENMFWYRQDPGLGLRLIYFSYDVKMKEKGDIPEGYSVSREKKERFSLILESASTNQTSMYLCASRRTGTGNTIYFGEGSWLTVV.

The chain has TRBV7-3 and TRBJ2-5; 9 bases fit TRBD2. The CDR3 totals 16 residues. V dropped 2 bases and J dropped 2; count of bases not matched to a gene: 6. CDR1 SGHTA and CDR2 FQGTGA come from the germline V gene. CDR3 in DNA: TGTGCCAGCAGCTTAGTAGCGGGAGTTGGGCAAGAGACCCAGTACTTC. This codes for CASSLVAGVGQETQYF.

CDR3 sequence (DNA): TGTGCCTGGAGTATCGGCAGGGATACAAGTCGCACTGAAGCTTTCTTT. Translating gives CAWSIGRDTSRTEAFF. The chain is built from TRBV30 and TRBJ1-1, with TRBD1 as a possible D gene (5 bases). Germline CDR1 and CDR2: GTSNPN and SVGIG (reference sequence). The ends were cut back, 2 bases at V and 4 bases at J, with 20 bases in the middle. The CDR3 loop spans 16 amino acids. Drawing the rest from reference TRBV30 and TRBJ1-1, the complete variable domain is SQTIHQWPATLVQPVGSPLSLECTVEGTSNPNLYWYRQAAGRGLQLLFYSVGIGQISSEVPQNLSASRPQDRQFILSSKKLLLSDSGFYLCAWSIGRDTSRTEAFFGQGTRLTVV.

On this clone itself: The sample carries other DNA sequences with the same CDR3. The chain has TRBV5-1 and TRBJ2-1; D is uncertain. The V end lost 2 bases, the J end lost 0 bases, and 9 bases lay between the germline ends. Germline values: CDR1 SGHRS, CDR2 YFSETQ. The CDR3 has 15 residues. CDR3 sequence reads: CASSLGPGSYNEQFF. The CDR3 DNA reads TGCGCCAGCAGCTTAGGACCTGGCTCCTACAATGAGCAGTTCTTC. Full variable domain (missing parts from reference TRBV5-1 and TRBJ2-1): KAGVTQTPRYLIKTRGQQVTLSCSPISGHRSVSWYQQTPGQGLQFLFEYFSETQRNKGNFPGRFSGRQFSNSRSEMNVSTLELGDSALYLCASSLGPGSYNEQFFGPGTRLTVL.

In nucleotides, the CDR3 is TGTGCCACCAGCAGCGCACAGGGGGGGTTGTTCTATGGCTACACCTTC. It encodes CATSSAQGGLFYGYTF. This chain joins TRBV15 and TRBJ1-2; 8 bases align to TRBD1. Germline CDR1 is LNHNV and CDR2 is YYDKDF (reference sequence). This CDR3 spans 16 amino acids. The V gene end was trimmed by 3 bases and the J gene end by 4 bases; junction bases not matched to a gene: 10. Full variable domain (outside the CDR3, taken from reference TRBV15 and TRBJ1-2): DAMVIQNPRYQVTQFGKPVTLSCSQTLNHNVMYWYQQKSSQAPKLLFHYYDKDFNNEADTPDNFQSRRPNTSFCFLDIRSPGLGDTAMYLCATSSAQGGLFYGYTFGSGTRLTVV.

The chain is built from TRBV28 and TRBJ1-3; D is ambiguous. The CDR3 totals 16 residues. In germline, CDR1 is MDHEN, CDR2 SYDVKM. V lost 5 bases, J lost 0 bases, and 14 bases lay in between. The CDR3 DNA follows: TGTGCCAGCAGTAACGGTGGAGCCAACTCTGGAAACACCATATATTTT. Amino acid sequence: CASSNGGANSGNTIYF.

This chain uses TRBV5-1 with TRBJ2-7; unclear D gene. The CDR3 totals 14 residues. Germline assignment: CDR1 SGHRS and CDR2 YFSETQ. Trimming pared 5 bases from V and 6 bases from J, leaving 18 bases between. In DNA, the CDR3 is TGCGCCAGCAGTGTAGGGCAGTCGTTCGGCGAGCAGTACTTC. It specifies CASSVGQSFGEQYF.

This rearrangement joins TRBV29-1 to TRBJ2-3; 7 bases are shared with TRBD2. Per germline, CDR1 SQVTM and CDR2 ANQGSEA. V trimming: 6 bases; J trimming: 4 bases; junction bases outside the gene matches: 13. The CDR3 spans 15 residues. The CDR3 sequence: CSVARGLVGSDTQYF. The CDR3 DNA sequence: TGCAGCGTCGCCCGAGGACTAGTAGGGTCAGATACGCAGTATTTT.

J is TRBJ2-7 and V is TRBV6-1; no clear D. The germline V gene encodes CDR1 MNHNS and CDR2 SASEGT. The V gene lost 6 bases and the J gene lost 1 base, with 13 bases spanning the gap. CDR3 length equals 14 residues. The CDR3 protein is CASREQVASYEQYF. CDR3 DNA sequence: TGTGCCAGCAGGGAGCAGGTAGCTTCCTACGAGCAGTACTTC.

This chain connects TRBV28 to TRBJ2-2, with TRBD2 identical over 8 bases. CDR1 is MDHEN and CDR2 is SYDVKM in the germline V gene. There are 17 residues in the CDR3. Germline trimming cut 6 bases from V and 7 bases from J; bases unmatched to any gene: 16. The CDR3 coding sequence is TGTGCCAGCAGAAAATCGTCCGGGACTAGGTATAACGGGGAGCTGTTTTTT. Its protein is CASRKSSGTRYNGELFF. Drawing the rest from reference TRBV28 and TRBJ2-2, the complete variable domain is DVKVTQSSRYLVKRTGEKVFLECVQDMDHENMFWYRQDPGLGLRLIYFSYDVKMKEKGDIPEGYSVSREKKERFSLILESASTNQTSMYLCASRKSSGTRYNGELFFGEGSRLTVL.

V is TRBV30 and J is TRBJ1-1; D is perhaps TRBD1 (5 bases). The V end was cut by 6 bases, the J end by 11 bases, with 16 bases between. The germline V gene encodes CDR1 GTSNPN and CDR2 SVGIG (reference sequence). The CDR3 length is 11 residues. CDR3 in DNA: TGTGCCTGCTCTGGTGAGGGGCTGGCTTTCTTT. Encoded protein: CACSGEGLAFF.

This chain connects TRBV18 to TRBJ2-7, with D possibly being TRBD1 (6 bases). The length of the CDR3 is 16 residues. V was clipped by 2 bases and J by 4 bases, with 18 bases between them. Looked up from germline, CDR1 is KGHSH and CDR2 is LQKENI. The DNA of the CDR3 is TGTGCCAGCTCACCAAGCCTGGCCCAGGGGACATACGAGCAGTACTTC. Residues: CASSPSLAQGTYEQYF. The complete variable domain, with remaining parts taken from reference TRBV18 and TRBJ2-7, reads NAGVMQNPRHLVRRRGQEARLRCSPMKGHSHVYWYRQLPEEGLKFMVYLQKENIIDESGMPKERFSAEFPKEGPSILRIQQVVRGDSAAYFCASSPSLAQGTYEQYFGPGTRLTVT.

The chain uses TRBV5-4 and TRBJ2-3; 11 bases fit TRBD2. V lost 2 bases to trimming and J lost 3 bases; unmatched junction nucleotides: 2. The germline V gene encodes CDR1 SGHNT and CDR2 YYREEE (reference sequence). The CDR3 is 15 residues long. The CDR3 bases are TGTGCCAGCAGCTTACTAGCGGGAGAAACAGATACGCAGTATTTT. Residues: CASSLLAGETDTQYF.